The 9 T cell receptor beta chains given below trace back to one sample, sequenced in a study of long-term antiretroviral therapy in people with HIV. They ran version v3.0 of the immunoSEQ assay at survey level. Using immunoSEQ multiplex PCR, the repertoire was profiled, and TCRdb retains in-frame clones only, with some absent. Of under 40,000 clones listed, approximately 85% are singletons. The sequencing here drew on unsorted PBMCs, taken 0.3 years after starting antiretroviral therapy. The receptor set was obtained from a young man with HIV.

This clone was picked up a small number of times. One end of the junction does not line up with germline, which may come from a read error. V gene TRBV5-3 combines with J gene TRBJ1-1, with a weak D call TRBD1 (6 bases). TRBV5-3 belongs to the ORF category, with a function that is uncertain. The CDR3 contains 13 residues. This CDR3 is CARSPRGPRESFF. The CDR3 DNA follows: TGTGCCAGAAGCCCCAGGGGTCCCCGTGAATCTTTCTTT.

The chain is built from TRBV7-9 and TRBJ1-6; D is uncertain. This CDR3 spans 14 amino acids. CDR1 is SEHNR, CDR2 FQNEAQ, per germline (reference sequence). V dropped 2 bases and J dropped 7 bases, with 9 bases sitting between them. The CDR3 bases are TGTGCCAGCAGCTTAAACCCCCAGAATTCACCCCTCCACTTT. The encoded protein is CASSLNPQNSPLHF.

The rearrangement joins TRBV4-3 to TRBJ2-2, with D possibly TRBD1 on 6 matching bases. Germline CDR1 and CDR2: LGHNA and YSLEER. The CDR3 is 15 residues long. Trimming left V 4 bases short and J 3 bases short, with 12 bases between. CDR3 region: CASSLIAGDTGELFF. DNA for the CDR3: TGCGCCAGCAGCCTGATTGCAGGGGACACCGGGGAGCTGTTTTTT.

This clone appeared a single time. The chain is built from TRBV7-9 and TRBJ2-7; 8 nucleotides line up with TRBD1. This CDR3 spans 15 amino acids. The ends lost 6 bases at V and 4 bases at J; junction bases unmatched: 11. Germline V CDR1 and CDR2: SEHNR, FQNEAQ (reference sequence). CDR3 sequence reads: CASRNWTGRAYEQYF. The DNA for the CDR3 is TGTGCCAGCAGGAACTGGACAGGGCGAGCTTACGAGCAGTACTTC. The full variable domain, its missing parts supplied by reference TRBV7-9 and TRBJ2-7, is DTGVSQNPRHKITKRGQNVTFRCDPISEHNRLYWYRQTLGQGPEFLTYFQNEAQLEKSRLLSDRFSAERPKGSFSTLEIQRTEQGDSAMYLCASRNWTGRAYEQYFGPGTRLTVT.

The count of this clone is one. The chain has TRBV7-3 and TRBJ2-3, with 9 bases matching TRBD1. The CDR3 is made up of 14 amino acids. Germline values: CDR1 SGHTA, CDR2 FQGTGA. The trim removed 5 bases at V and 3 bases at J, leaving 3 bases unmatched. CDR3 loop: CASSRDRDTDTQYF. The CDR3 DNA sequence: TGTGCCAGCAGCCGGGACAGGGATACAGATACGCAGTATTTT.

This sequence joins TRBV10-3 and TRBJ1-4, with 9 bases that match TRBD1. V trimming: 8 bases; J trimming: 7 bases; junction bases outside the gene matches: 5. The CDR3 has 13 residues. Germline assignment: CDR1 ENHRY and CDR2 SYGVKD. The CDR3 spells CAIGTTGGEKLFF. DNA of the CDR3: TGTGCCATCGGCACGACAGGGGGTGAAAAACTGTTTTTT.

The chain uses TRBV5-6 and TRBJ2-2; D gene uncertain. Trimming cost V 0 bases and J 5 bases, with 5 bases left between them. The CDR3 is made up of 13 amino acids. Per germline, CDR1 SGHDT and CDR2 YYEEEE. CDR3 amino acids: CASSLGLTGELFF. The CDR3 DNA reads as TGTGCCAGCAGCTTGGGGTTAACCGGGGAGCTGTTTTTT.

The chain links TRBV5-6 to TRBJ2-6; 8 nucleotides align to TRBD1. The CDR3 sequence is 17 residues long. Germline CDR1 and CDR2: SGHDT and YYEEEE. V was pared by 4 bases and J by 0 bases, with 6 bases of the junction left unmatched. CDR3 in DNA: TGTGCCAGCAGCCCGGACAGGGTACCCTCTGGGGCCAACGTCCTGACTTTC. Translated, it gives CASSPDRVPSGANVLTF. The full variable domain, rest sourced from reference TRBV5-6 and TRBJ2-6, is DAGVTQSPTHLIKTRGQQVTLRCSPKSGHDTVSWYQQALGQGPQFIFQYYEEEERQRGNFPDRFSGHQFPNYSSELNVNALLLGDSALYLCASSPDRVPSGANVLTFGAGSRLTVL.

The chain has TRBV9 and TRBJ1-1; possibly TRBD1 for D (5 bases). The CDR3 has 14 amino acids. Germline lookup yields CDR1 SGDLS and CDR2 YYNGEE. Trimming took 6 bases from V and 5 from J, leaving 17 bases between them. CDR3 sequence: CASTGMGVMTEAFF. The CDR3 DNA reads as TGTGCCAGCACGGGGATGGGGGTTATGACTGAAGCTTTCTTT.